Listed here is a single T cell receptor beta chain. Its target is not known. These data are taken from a study of cytomegalovirus exposure and HLA in healthy donors. Study conclusions and caveats: Later analysis associated a missense DCLRE1C variant with TCR beta V- and J-gene trimming.

V was pared by 5 bases and J by 4 bases, with 15 bases between. Germline assignment: CDR1 MNHEY and CDR2 SMNVEV (reference sequence). This CDR3 contains 14 residues. It was with 60 Vbeta and 13 Jbeta primers that the PCR ran. Clones were read by immunoSEQ multiplex PCR, and TCRdb kept only the in-frame ones, dropping some. This table holds roughly 100,000 clones, 60% to 80% found once. The specimen sequenced was PBMCs. The chain links TRBV27 to TRBJ2-7; D not resolved. The clonotype was recovered from a female donor in good health and CMV-seronegative. The CDR3 sequence is CASSPLDGAYEQYF. CDR3 DNA sequence: TGTGCCAGCAGTCCTCTCGACGGAGCTTACGAGCAGTACTTC.